The 10 T cell receptor beta chains reported below all come from one sample, sequenced in a study of radiation and T cells in renal cell carcinoma (dated by TCRdb to 2018 to 2021). The library was prepared using the immunoSEQ multiplex PCR assay. Imported from immuneACCESS, the table was reduced by TCRdb to in-frame sequences with V and J called. These copies leave out some clones; in studies compared against another copy, an unresolved V gene accounts for under half, and the cause of the remainder is not known. The sample has about 170,000 clones on record, roughly nine tenths of them singletons. Of the sample, approximately 10% falls within the top ten clones. The time point label for this specimen denotes: blood 4 weeks post-SBRT, at nephrectomy. The treatment or condition label on this specimen signifies: 15 Gy SBRT to primary tumor, nephrectomy 4 weeks later. The sequenced sample was blood, obtained from a patient whose treatment included radiotherapy and nephrectomy. Receptor source: a woman in her forties or fifties with renal cell carcinoma.

The rearrangement uses TRBV18 and TRBJ2-7; TRBD1 might be the D (5 bases). This CDR3 comprises 13 residues. The V and J ends lost 2 bases and 6 bases respectively, with 11 bases between them. Germline CDR1 reads KGHSH; CDR2 reads LQKENI. The CDR3 spells CASSPKGPGEQYF. The CDR3 DNA sequence: TGTGCCAGCTCACCAAAGGGGCCGGGCGAGCAGTACTTC.

CDR3 nucleotide sequence: TGCGCCAGCAGCTTCGGGACAGGGATGATTTTTACAGATACGCAGTATTTT. It translates to CASSFGTGMIFTDTQYF. This rearrangement joins TRBV5-1 to TRBJ2-3; TRBD1 matches at 9 bases. CDR1 is SGHRS, CDR2 YFSETQ, per germline. After removal of 2 bases from V and 3 bases from J, the junction contained 10 bases not matched to a gene. This CDR3 is built from 17 residues.

The rearrangement joins TRBV4-2 to TRBJ1-1; TRBD1 aligns across 9 bases. CDR3 length: 14 amino acids. The V and J ends lost 3 bases and 4 bases, in that order; junction bases with no gene match: 3. Germline CDR1 and CDR2: LGHNA and YNFKEQ. CDR3 nucleotides: TGTGCCAGCAGCCAGCCGGGACAGGGCACTGAAGCTTTCTTT. This gives the protein CASSQPGQGTEAFF.

The chain recombines TRBV7-9 with TRBJ1-3, with D unclear. The CDR3 covers 13 residues. Germline V gene sequence: CDR1 SEHNR, CDR2 FQNEAQ (reference sequence). V lost 8 bases and J lost 11, with 19 bases in between. The DNA for the CDR3 is TGTGCCAGCTCCCAGGCTGACTTCGGGGCCATATATTTT. Protein sequence: CASSQADFGAIYF.

V usage is TRBV7-3 and J usage is TRBJ1-1, with D maybe TRBD1 (5 bases). The germline V gene has CDR1 SGHTA and CDR2 FQGTGA. V was trimmed by 5 bases and J by 5 bases, leaving 15 bases between them. The CDR3 sequence is 14 residues long. DNA for the CDR3: TGTGCCAGCAGCCCGGGCCAGGGTAGGACTGAAGCTTTCTTT. Translation: CASSPGQGRTEAFF.

The CDR3 nucleotides are TGTGCCAGCAGCCTTTTAACACAGGGGGCTTGGGAGGATACGCAGTATTTT. This translates into CASSLLTQGAWEDTQYF. The chain couples TRBV5-6 to TRBJ2-3; 9 bases align to TRBD1. The CDR3 runs to 17 residues. The germline V gene encodes CDR1 SGHDT and CDR2 YYEEEE. The junction had 15 bases not matched to a gene; V was cut back by 4 bases and J by 6 bases.

DNA for the CDR3: TGTGCCAGCAGCTTCCAGGGGGATAACTATGGCTACACCTTC. Protein: CASSFQGDNYGYTF. This sequence joins TRBV7-9 and TRBJ1-2; 7 bases map to TRBD1. The CDR3 length is 14 residues. CDR1 and CDR2 from the germline V gene are SEHNR and FQNEAQ (reference sequence). J lost 1 base, V lost 3 bases, and 2 bases had no gene match.

This clone occurred once. The chain joins TRBV7-2 to TRBJ1-2; no definite D call. This CDR3 has 17 amino acids. V shed 0 bases and J shed 0 bases, with 14 bases lying between them. Per the germline V gene, CDR1 is SGHTA and CDR2 is FQGNSA. CDR3 sequence reads: CASSLALSPDANYGYTF. The CDR3, as DNA: TGTGCCAGCAGCTTAGCGTTGTCTCCGGACGCTAACTATGGCTACACCTTC.

The V call is TRBV4-3, the J call TRBJ1-6; D may be TRBD1 (6 bases). The ends were cut back, 2 bases at V and 9 bases at J, with 17 bases in the middle. Germline CDR1 LGHNA, CDR2 YSLEER. This CDR3 is built from 16 residues. In DNA form, the CDR3 reads TGCGCCAGCAGCCAATCCACGGGGGGGCTTGGTTCACCCCTCCACTTT. Translation gives CASSQSTGGLGSPLHF.

V and J are TRBV7-9 and TRBJ1-2; a possible D gene is TRBD1 (5 bases). The CDR3 is 15 residues long. The V gene lost 5 bases and the J gene lost 2 bases, with 15 bases spanning the gap. The germline V gene has CDR1 SEHNR and CDR2 FQNEAQ (reference sequence). The CDR3 loop reads CASSQGIGTNYGYTF. CDR3 DNA sequence: TGTGCCAGCAGCCAAGGGATAGGGACCAACTATGGCTACACCTTC.